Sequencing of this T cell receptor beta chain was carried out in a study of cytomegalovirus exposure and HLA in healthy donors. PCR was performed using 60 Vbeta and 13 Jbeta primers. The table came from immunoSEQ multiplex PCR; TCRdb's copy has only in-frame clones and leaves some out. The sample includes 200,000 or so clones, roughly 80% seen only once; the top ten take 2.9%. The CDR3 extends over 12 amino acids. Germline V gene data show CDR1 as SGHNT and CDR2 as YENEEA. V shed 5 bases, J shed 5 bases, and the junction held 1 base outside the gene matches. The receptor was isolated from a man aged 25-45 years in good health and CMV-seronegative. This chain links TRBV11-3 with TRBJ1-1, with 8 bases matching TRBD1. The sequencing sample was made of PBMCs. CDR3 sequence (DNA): TGTGCCAGCAGCCGACAGGGGACTGAAGCTTTCTTT. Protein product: CASSRQGTEAFF.